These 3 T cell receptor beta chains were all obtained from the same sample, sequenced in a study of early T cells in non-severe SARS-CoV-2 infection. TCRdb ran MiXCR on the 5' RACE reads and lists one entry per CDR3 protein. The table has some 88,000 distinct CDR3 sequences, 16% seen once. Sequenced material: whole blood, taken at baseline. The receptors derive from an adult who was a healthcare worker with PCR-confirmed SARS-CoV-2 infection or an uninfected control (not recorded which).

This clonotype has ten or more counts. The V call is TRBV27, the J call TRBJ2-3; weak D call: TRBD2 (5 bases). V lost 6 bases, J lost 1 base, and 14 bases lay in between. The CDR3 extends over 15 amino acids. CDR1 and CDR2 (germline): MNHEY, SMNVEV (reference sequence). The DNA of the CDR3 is TGTGCCAGCAGCCCAACCCCGAGGGGCACAGATACGCAGTATTTT. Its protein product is CASSPTPRGTDTQYF.

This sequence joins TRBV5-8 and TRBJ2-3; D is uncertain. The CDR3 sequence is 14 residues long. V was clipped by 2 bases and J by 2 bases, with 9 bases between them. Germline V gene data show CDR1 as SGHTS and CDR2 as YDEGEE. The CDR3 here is CASSFSPATDTQYF. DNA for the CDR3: TGTGCCAGCAGCTTTTCGCCCGCCACAGATACGCAGTATTTT.

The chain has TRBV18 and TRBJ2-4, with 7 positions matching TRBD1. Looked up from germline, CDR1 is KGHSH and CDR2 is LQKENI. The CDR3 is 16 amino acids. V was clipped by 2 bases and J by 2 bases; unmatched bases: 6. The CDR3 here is CASSPLAGGSKNIQYF. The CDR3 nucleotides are TGTGCCAGCTCACCATTAGCAGGGGGATCCAAAAACATTCAGTACTTC.